One and the same sample provided the 9 T cell receptor beta chains below, sequenced in a study of cytomegalovirus exposure and HLA in healthy donors. Measured with immunoSEQ multiplex PCR; TCRdb has only the in-frame clones, and not every one. The table records approximately 150,000 clones, less than 90% of them present only once. The sample taken for sequencing was PBMCs. The receptors shown here come from a woman younger than 30 in good health and CMV-seropositive.

This clone was seen just once. The V gene is TRBV13, the J gene TRBJ2-1; TRBD1 agrees at 9 bases. In germline, CDR1 is PRHDT, CDR2 FYEKMQ (reference sequence). V shed 5 bases, J shed 9 bases, and the junction held 11 bases outside the gene matches. This CDR3 is built from 15 residues. DNA for the CDR3: TGTGCCAGCAGCCTCCGGGACAGGGTCGGTCTTGAGCAGTTCTTC. Its translation is CASSLRDRVGLEQFF.

The table lists this clone with a few counts. The V gene is TRBV28, the J gene TRBJ1-5, with TRBD1 matching over 7 bases. Unmatched junction bases numbered 6, after V lost 7 bases and J lost 6 bases. Germline CDR1 and CDR2: MDHEN and SYDVKM. CDR3 size: 13 residues. CDR3 sequence: CASIGTVSQPQHF. CDR3 coding DNA: TGTGCCAGCATAGGGACAGTAAGTCAGCCCCAGCATTTT.

The V gene is TRBV30, the J gene TRBJ2-2, with a tentative D call TRBD1 (5 bases). Trimming pared 5 bases from V and 10 bases from J, leaving 20 bases between. The CDR3 is 14 amino acids. Germline CDR1 reads GTSNPN; CDR2 reads SVGIG (reference sequence). The CDR3 DNA is TGTGCCTGGGCGCAGGGTACCATTTGGGAGGAGCTGTTTTTT. It encodes CAWAQGTIWEELFF.

This sequence joins TRBV10-2 and TRBJ2-7, with D hard to call. Per germline, CDR1 WSHSY and CDR2 SAAADI. The CDR3 is 13 residues long. The V and J ends lost 0 bases and 3 bases respectively, with 6 bases between them. The DNA for the CDR3 is TGCGCCAGCAGTGAGTCGTCGCGCTACGAGCAGTACTTC. This codes for CASSESSRYEQYF.

The chain employs TRBV5-4 and TRBJ2-2; 7 bases match TRBD1. The junction had 7 bases not matched to a gene; V was cut back by 4 bases and J by 1 base. CDR1 is SGHNT and CDR2 is YYREEE in the germline V gene (reference sequence). The CDR3 is made up of 16 amino acids. The CDR3 region is CASSPRRGLNTGELFF. The CDR3 coding sequence is TGTGCCAGCAGCCCTAGAAGGGGGCTGAACACCGGGGAGCTGTTTTTT.

The J gene is TRBJ2-7, the V gene TRBV11-1; 10 bases are a match to TRBD1. CDR3 length equals 17 residues. Germline V lookup: CDR1 SGHAT, CDR2 FQDESV (reference sequence). V was clipped by 0 bases and J by 3 bases; unmatched bases: 8. The CDR3 here is CASSLAGGTGANYEQYF. The CDR3 DNA follows: TGTGCCAGCAGCTTAGCGGGAGGGACAGGGGCCAACTACGAGCAGTACTTC.

The rearrangement links TRBV5-6 to TRBJ2-7, with D possibly TRBD2 on 5 matching bases. The V end lost 2 bases, the J end lost 3 bases, and 9 bases lay between the germline ends. Germline CDR1 SGHDT, CDR2 YYEEEE. This CDR3 comprises 13 residues. The CDR3 protein is CASSFAGNYEQYF. CDR3 in DNA: TGTGCCAGCAGCTTCGCGGGTAACTACGAGCAGTACTTC.

This clone was recorded at least ten times. The V call is TRBV6-1, the J call TRBJ2-1; TRBD2 matches 9 bases. The CDR3 has 15 amino acids. CDR1 MNHNS and CDR2 SASEGT come from the germline V gene. After removal of 1 base from V and 6 bases from J, the junction contained 4 bases not matched to a gene. This chain's CDR3 is CASSEDGSGSNEQFF. In DNA form, the CDR3 reads TGTGCCAGCAGTGAAGACGGTAGCGGGAGCAATGAGCAGTTCTTC.

The CDR3, as DNA: TGCGCCAGCAGCTGGATGCCCATGTCGAGGACCGGGGAGCTGTTTTTT. Translated: CASSWMPMSRTGELFF. The chain uses TRBV5-1 and TRBJ2-2, with unresolved D. The CDR3 has 16 residues. Trimming took 3 bases from V and 5 from J, leaving 17 bases between them. Germline CDR1 reads SGHRS; CDR2 reads YFSETQ.